This T cell receptor beta chain was captured in a study of blood T cell repertoires in COVID-19. Overall study context: In each case, the material was cDNA or gDNA derived from T cells, B-cell-depleted T cells, or PBMCs.

This clone was seen a single time. From germline, CDR1 is LNHDA and CDR2 SQIVND (reference sequence). Trimming removed 7 bases from V and 7 bases from J; junction bases left unmatched: 13. The CDR3 extends over 14 amino acids. TCRdb keeps only in-frame clones here, not all; method: immunoSEQ multiplex PCR. The repertoire holds a few hundred thousand clones, with less than 90% as singletons. The sequenced material came from peripheral blood. The chain carries TRBV19 and TRBJ2-7; 7 bases are shared with TRBD2. The receptor was isolated from a woman aged 50 to 60 with acute or convalescent COVID-19. CDR3 in amino acids: CASTLREGSGEQYF. The CDR3 DNA reads as TGTGCCAGTACCCTAAGGGAGGGGTCGGGAGAGCAGTACTTC.